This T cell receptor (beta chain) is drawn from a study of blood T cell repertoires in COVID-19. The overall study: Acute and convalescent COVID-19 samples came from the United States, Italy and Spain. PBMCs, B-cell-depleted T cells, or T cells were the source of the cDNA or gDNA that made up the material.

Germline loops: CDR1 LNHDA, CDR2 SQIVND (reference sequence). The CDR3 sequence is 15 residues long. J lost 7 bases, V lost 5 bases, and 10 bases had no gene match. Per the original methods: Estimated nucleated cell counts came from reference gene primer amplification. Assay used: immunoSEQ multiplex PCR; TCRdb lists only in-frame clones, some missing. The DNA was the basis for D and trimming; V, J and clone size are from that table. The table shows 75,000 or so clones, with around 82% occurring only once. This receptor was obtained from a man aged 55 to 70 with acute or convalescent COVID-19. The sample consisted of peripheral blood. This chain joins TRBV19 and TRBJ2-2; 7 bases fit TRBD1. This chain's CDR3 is CASSVRTGRLGELFF. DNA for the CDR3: TGTGCCAGTAGTGTTCGGACAGGCCGACTCGGGGAGCTGTTTTTT.